This T cell receptor beta chain was profiled in a study of T cells after posttransplantation cyclophosphamide. This clone was counted once. The CDR3 contains 18 residues. Trimming at V came to 6 bases and at J to 2 bases, leaving 16 bases not matched to a gene. Looked up from germline, CDR1 is LNHDA and CDR2 is SQIVND (reference sequence). TCRdb keeps only in-frame clones here, not all; method: immunoSEQ multiplex PCR. The sample shows 9,000 to 10,000 clones, approximately 87% of them seen only once. Sampled 1 year posttransplant, controls received myeloablative marrow transplants, methotrexate and a calcineurin inhibitor.

The sequence came from a young adult male patient who received an allogeneic stem cell transplant from an unrelated donor, was CMV-positive, and had no GVHD. Some T cells may arise from the graft donor. This sample comprised PBMCs, obtained after an allogeneic stem cell transplant with a calcineurin inhibitor and methotrexate. The chain recombines TRBV19 with TRBJ1-5, with 7 bases identical to TRBD1. The CDR3 reads CASRMWRDSLIGNQPQHF. CDR3 DNA sequence: TGTGCCAGTAGGATGTGGCGGGACAGCCTTATAGGCAATCAGCCCCAGCATTTT.